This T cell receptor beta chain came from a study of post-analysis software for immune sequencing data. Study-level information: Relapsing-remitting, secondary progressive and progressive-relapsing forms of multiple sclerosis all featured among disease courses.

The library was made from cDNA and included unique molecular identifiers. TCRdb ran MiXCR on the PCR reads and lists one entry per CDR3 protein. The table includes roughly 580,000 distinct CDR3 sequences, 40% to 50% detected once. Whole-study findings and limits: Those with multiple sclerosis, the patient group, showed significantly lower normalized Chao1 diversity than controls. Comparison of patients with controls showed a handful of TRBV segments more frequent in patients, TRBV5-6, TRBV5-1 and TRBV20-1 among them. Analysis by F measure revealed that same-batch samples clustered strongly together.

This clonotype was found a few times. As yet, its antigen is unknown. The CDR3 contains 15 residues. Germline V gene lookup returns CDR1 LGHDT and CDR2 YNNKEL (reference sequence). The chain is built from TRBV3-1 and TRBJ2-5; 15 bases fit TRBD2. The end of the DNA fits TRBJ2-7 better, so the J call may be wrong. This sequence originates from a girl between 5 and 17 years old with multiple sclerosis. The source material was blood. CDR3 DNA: TGTGCCAGCTCTCACGGGACTAGCGGGAGGTACGAGCAGTACTTC. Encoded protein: CASSHGTSGRYEQYF.